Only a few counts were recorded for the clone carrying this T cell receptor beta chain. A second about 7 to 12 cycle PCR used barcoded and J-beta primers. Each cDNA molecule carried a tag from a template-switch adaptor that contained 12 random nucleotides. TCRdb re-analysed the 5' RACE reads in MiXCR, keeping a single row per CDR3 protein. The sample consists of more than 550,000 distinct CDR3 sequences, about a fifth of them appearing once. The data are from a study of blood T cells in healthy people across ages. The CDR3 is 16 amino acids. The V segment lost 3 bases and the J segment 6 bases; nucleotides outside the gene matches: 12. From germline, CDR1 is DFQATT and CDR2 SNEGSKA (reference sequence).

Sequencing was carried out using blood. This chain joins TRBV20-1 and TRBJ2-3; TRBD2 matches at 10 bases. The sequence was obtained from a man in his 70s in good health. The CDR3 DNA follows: TGCAGTGCTAGCAAGCGGGGGGGCCAGTCCCAGGATACGCAGTATTTT. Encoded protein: CSASKRGGQSQDTQYF.